This record covers a single T cell receptor beta chain. The data originate from a study of cytomegalovirus exposure and HLA in healthy donors. Study overall: Assignment to the Caucasian-associated ancestry cluster applied to approximately 80% of the approximately 400 genotyped donors.

13 Jbeta primers and 60 Vbeta primers were used for the PCR. TCRdb keeps only in-frame clones here, not all; method: immunoSEQ multiplex PCR. The table includes about 150,000 clones, approximately 80% detected once. Germline assignment: CDR1 GTSNPN and CDR2 SVGIG (reference sequence). This CDR3 spans 15 amino acids. Deletions cut 0 bases from V and 7 bases from J, with 16 bases between. The receptor was derived from a woman aged 40 to 49 in good health and CMV-seropositive. Sequences were obtained from PBMCs. This chain links TRBV30 with TRBJ1-5; the D gene is possibly TRBD1 (6 bases). CDR3 in DNA: TGTGCCTGGAGTGTGAACGGACAGTCGGGGCAGCCCCAGCATTTT. Residues: CAWSVNGQSGQPQHF.